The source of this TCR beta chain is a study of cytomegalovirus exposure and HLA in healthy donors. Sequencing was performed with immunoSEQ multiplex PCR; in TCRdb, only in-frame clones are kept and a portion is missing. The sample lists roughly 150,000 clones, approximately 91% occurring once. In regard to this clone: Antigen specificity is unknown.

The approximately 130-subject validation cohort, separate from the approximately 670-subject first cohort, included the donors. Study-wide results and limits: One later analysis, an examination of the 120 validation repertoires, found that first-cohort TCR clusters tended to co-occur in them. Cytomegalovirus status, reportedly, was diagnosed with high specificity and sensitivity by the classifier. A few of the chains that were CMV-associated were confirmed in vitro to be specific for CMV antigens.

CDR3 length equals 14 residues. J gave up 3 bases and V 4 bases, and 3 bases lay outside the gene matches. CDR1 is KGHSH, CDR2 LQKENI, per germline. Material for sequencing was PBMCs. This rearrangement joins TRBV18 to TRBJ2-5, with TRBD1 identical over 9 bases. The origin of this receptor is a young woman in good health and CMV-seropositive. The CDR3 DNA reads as TGTGCCAGCTCACTCCGGGACAGGGAAGAGACCCAGTACTTC. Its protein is CASSLRDREETQYF. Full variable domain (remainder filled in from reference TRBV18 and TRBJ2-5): NAGVMQNPRHLVRRRGQEARLRCSPMKGHSHVYWYRQLPEEGLKFMVYLQKENIIDESGMPKERFSAEFPKEGPSILRIQQVVRGDSAAYFCASSLRDREETQYFGPGTRLLVL.